This passage covers 16 T cell receptor beta chains from one sample sequenced in a study of cytomegalovirus exposure and HLA in healthy donors. Primers included in the PCR were 60 Vbeta and 13 Jbeta primers. Sequenced by immunoSEQ multiplex PCR; TCRdb stores in-frame clones only, minus some. The sample has 110,000 to 150,000 clones, 65% to 80% seen once. The sample taken for sequencing was PBMCs. The receptors were gathered from a man aged 25-45 years in good health and CMV-seronegative.

In regard to this clone: The same CDR3 also results from other DNA sequences found in this sample. This sequence joins TRBV6-1 and TRBJ1-1, with D possibly matching TRBD1 (5 bases). The germline V gene encodes CDR1 MNHNS and CDR2 SASEGT. This CDR3 has 13 residues. The V end was cut by 2 bases, the J end by 1 base, with 5 bases between. CDR3 residues: CASSETGNTEAFF. The CDR3 DNA follows: TGTGCCAGCAGTGAAACAGGGAACACTGAAGCTTTCTTT.

The rearrangement links TRBV18 to TRBJ1-1; no reliable D call. V was pared by 6 bases and J by 6 bases, with 26 bases between. Germline CDR1 KGHSH, CDR2 LQKENI. The CDR3 has 17 amino acids. CDR3 in amino acids: CASSRSQWSGEGSEAFF. CDR3 nucleotide sequence: TGTGCCAGCTCGCGGAGCCAGTGGAGCGGGGAGGGATCTGAAGCTTTCTTT.

The genes are TRBV19 and TRBJ1-2; 7 nucleotides line up with TRBD1. V lost 3 bases to trimming and J lost 6 bases; unmatched junction nucleotides: 4. The CDR3 totals 13 residues. Germline V gives CDR1 LNHDA, CDR2 SQIVND (reference sequence). The CDR3 region has the DNA TGTGCCAGTAGTATGGCCAGGGGGAATGGCTACACCTTC. Amino acid sequence: CASSMARGNGYTF.

The J gene is TRBJ2-2, the V gene TRBV7-2, with 7 bases matching TRBD2. CDR1 SGHTA and CDR2 FQGNSA come from the germline V gene. V shed 2 bases and J 8 bases; nucleotides not matched to a gene: 2. The CDR3 length is 13 residues. The CDR3 coding sequence is TGTGCCAGCAGCTTACTAGCGGCGGGGGAGCTGTTTTTT. Translating it yields CASSLLAAGELFF. The full variable domain, completed using reference TRBV7-2 and TRBJ2-2, is GAGVSQSPSNKVTEKGKDVELRCDPISGHTALYWYRQSLGQGLEFLIYFQGNSAPDKSGLPSDRFSAERTGGSVSTLTIQRTQQEDSAVYLCASSLLAAGELFFGEGSRLTVL.

This clone appeared a few times. The chain carries TRBV6-4 and TRBJ2-6; no reliable D call. The CDR3 has 15 amino acids. Trimming took 6 bases from V and 0 from J, leaving 9 bases between them. From germline, CDR1 is MRHNA and CDR2 SNTAGT. The CDR3 bases are TGTGCCAGCAGCGGAACAGACTCTGGGGCCAACGTCCTGACTTTC. This codes for CASSGTDSGANVLTF.

The table lists this clone with a count of one. The chain links TRBV28 to TRBJ1-3; maybe TRBD1 (6 bases). CDR3 length: 17 residues. V dropped 6 bases and J dropped 0 bases, with 18 bases sitting between them. CDR1 is MDHEN and CDR2 is SYDVKM in the germline V gene. CDR3 in DNA: TGTGCCAGCAGCCCCCGGACAGCCTCGAGCTCTGGAAACACCATATATTTT. Translated, it gives CASSPRTASSSGNTIYF.

The chain is built from TRBV28 and TRBJ1-3; D is undetermined. The CDR3 spans 15 residues. Germline CDR1 reads MDHEN; CDR2 reads SYDVKM. V gave up 7 bases and J gave up 4 bases, with 17 bases separating them. The CDR3 loop is CASTPLGYTGNTIYF. CDR3 nucleotide sequence: TGTGCCAGCACCCCCCTGGGCTATACGGGAAACACCATATATTTT.

The chain has TRBV30 and TRBJ2-7; D perhaps matches TRBD2 (6 bases). Between the trimmed V and J ends, which lost 3 bases and 1 base, there was a span of 19 bases. The germline V gene encodes CDR1 GTSNPN and CDR2 SVGIG (reference sequence). This CDR3 contains 16 residues. The chain's CDR3 is CAWRAWGLGMSYEQYF. DNA of the CDR3: TGTGCCTGGAGGGCCTGGGGACTCGGGATGTCCTACGAGCAGTACTTC.

The chain links TRBV7-8 to TRBJ2-3; D possibly corresponds to TRBD2 (6 bases). Germline-derived CDR1 and CDR2 are SGHVS and FQNEAQ. This CDR3 contains 14 residues. The V gene lost 1 base and the J gene lost 5 bases, with 10 bases spanning the gap. The CDR3 nucleotides read TGTGCCAGCAGCTTAGTAGGGACTCGAGATACGCAGTATTTT. Translation gives CASSLVGTRDTQYF. The full variable domain, rest sourced from reference TRBV7-8 and TRBJ2-3, is GAGVSQSPRYKVAKRGQDVALRCDPISGHVSLFWYQQALGQGPEFLTYFQNEAQLDKSGLPSDRFFAERPEGSVSTLKIQRTQQEDSAVYLCASSLVGTRDTQYFGPGTRLTVL.

On this clone itself: This sample includes further DNA sequences coding for the same CDR3. The chain couples TRBV6-1 to TRBJ1-6; 8 positions agree with TRBD1. CDR1 MNHNS and CDR2 SASEGT come from the germline V gene. The CDR3 runs 14 residues. V shed 5 bases, J shed 7 bases, and the junction held 4 bases outside the gene matches. CDR3 sequence reads: CASSPDRGNSPLHF. CDR3 sequence (DNA): TGTGCCAGCAGTCCCGACAGGGGCAATTCACCCCTCCACTTT.

The rearrangement joins TRBV6-1 to TRBJ1-6; 8 nucleotides agree with TRBD1. Looked up from germline, CDR1 is MNHNS and CDR2 is SASEGT. V was pared by 5 bases and J by 7 bases, with 7 bases of the junction left unmatched. The CDR3 length is 15 residues. The CDR3 DNA reads as TGTGCCAGCAGTATCAGGGGGCGCCCCAATTCACCCCTCCACTTT. This gives the protein CASSIRGRPNSPLHF.

The chain couples TRBV27 to TRBJ2-2; 10 nucleotides agree with TRBD1. This CDR3 comprises 18 residues. Per germline, CDR1 MNHEY and CDR2 SMNVEV (reference sequence). The ends lost 4 bases at V and 6 bases at J; junction bases unmatched: 14. The CDR3 spells CASSWDRGWEIGAGELFF. The CDR3, as DNA: TGTGCCAGCAGTTGGGACAGGGGATGGGAAATCGGGGCCGGGGAGCTGTTTTTT.

The gene calls are TRBV30 and TRBJ1-1; D is unclear. The CDR3 is 11 residues long. Germline V CDR1 and CDR2: GTSNPN, SVGIG (reference sequence). The V end lost 2 bases, the J end lost 1 base, and 2 bases lay between the germline ends. This chain's CDR3 is CAWSRNTEAFF. DNA of the CDR3: TGTGCCTGGAGTCGGAACACTGAAGCTTTCTTT.

The CDR3 region has the DNA TGTGCCAGCAGTTCCGACAGGGTCAATCAGCCCCAGCATTTT. It encodes CASSSDRVNQPQHF. This chain links TRBV28 with TRBJ1-5; 7 bases are shared with TRBD1. Germline V gene data show CDR1 as MDHEN and CDR2 as SYDVKM. The CDR3 is made up of 14 amino acids. Trimming cost V 4 bases and J 3 bases; bases outside gene matches: 3.

The sample holds a few counts of this clone. This chain links TRBV29-1 with TRBJ1-2, with D possibly TRBD1 on 6 matching bases. This CDR3 is built from 14 residues. Trimming pared 4 bases from V and 8 bases from J, leaving 20 bases between. Germline lookup yields CDR1 SQVTM and CDR2 ANQGSEA. The CDR3 DNA follows: TGCAGCGTTGGGGTCTGGGGGCTGAGTGGAGGCTACACCTTC. Amino acid sequence: CSVGVWGLSGGYTF.

The chain is built from TRBV7-3 and TRBJ1-2; D perhaps matches TRBD1 (6 bases). CDR1 and CDR2 from the germline V gene are SGHTA and FQGTGA. CDR3 length equals 14 residues. V lost 1 base and J 8 bases, leaving 14 bases between the germline ends. CDR3: CASSLNSGADGYTF. CDR3 DNA: TGTGCCAGCAGCTTAAATTCAGGGGCGGACGGCTACACCTTC.